A single sample is the source of the 8 T cell receptor beta chains below, sequenced in a study of T cell repertoires in cytomegalovirus infection. Each CDR3 protein is one row after TCRdb ran MiXCR on the reads. The data hold 500,000 to 600,000 distinct CDR3 sequences, with about 17% observed a single time. The sequencing input was CD8+ T cells from PBMCs. These receptors were collected from a human donor in good health (CMV status not recorded). Some clones in this sample may be carry-over from other donors' samples.

This clonotype was observed at least ten times. The genes are TRBV7-8 and TRBJ1-5; no clear D. CDR1 SGHVS and CDR2 FQNEAQ come from the germline V gene. CDR3 length equals 14 residues. The V end lost 1 base, the J end lost 2 bases, and 6 bases lay between the germline ends. Here the CDR3 reads CASSLGMRNQPQHF. CDR3 in DNA: TGTGCCAGCAGCTTAGGCATGCGCAATCAGCCCCAGCATTTT.

Many counts were recorded for this clonotype. This chain uses TRBV12-3 or TRBV12-4 with TRBJ2-1; D may be TRBD1 (6 bases). There are 13 residues in the CDR3. Deletions cut 4 bases from V and 6 bases from J, with 10 bases between. CDR3: CASSSPRGNEQFF. CDR3 in DNA: TGTGCCAGCAGTTCACCCAGGGGCAATGAGCAGTTCTTC.

The chain is built from TRBV20-1 and TRBJ2-1; 9 bases map to TRBD2. J was trimmed by 8 bases and V by 0 bases; bases with no gene match: 8. Looked up from germline, CDR1 is DFQATT and CDR2 is SNEGSKA (reference sequence). The CDR3 totals 15 residues. The CDR3 DNA follows: TGCAGTGCTAGAGATCTAGCGGGACGTAACGATGAGCAGTTCTTC. Amino acid sequence: CSARDLAGRNDEQFF.

This clonotype was picked up many times. The V call is TRBV7-2, the J call TRBJ2-7; TRBD1 agrees at 10 bases. This CDR3 spans 13 amino acids. V dropped 4 bases and J dropped 6; count of bases not matched to a gene: 3. In germline, CDR1 is SGHTA, CDR2 FQGNSA. The CDR3 region is CASSSDRGVEQYF. Written as DNA, the CDR3 is TGTGCCAGCAGCTCGGACAGGGGGGTCGAGCAGTACTTC.

There are many counts of this clonotype. The chain combines TRBV7-9 with TRBJ1-6, with unresolved D. The CDR3 is 11 residues long. CDR1 is SEHNR and CDR2 is FQNEAQ in the germline V gene (reference sequence). Trimming pared 5 bases from V and 10 bases from J, leaving 6 bases between. The CDR3 nucleotides read TGTGCCAGCAGCCTGAACTCACCCCTCCACTTT. Translating it yields CASSLNSPLHF.

There are many counts of this clonotype. V gene TRBV7-6 combines with J gene TRBJ1-5; the D gene is possibly TRBD1 (5 bases). CDR3 length: 14 residues. CDR1 is SGHVS and CDR2 is FNYEAQ in the germline V gene. V lost 6 bases to trimming and J lost 2 bases, with 11 bases between them. CDR3 loop: CASSIVGGNQPQHF. CDR3 coding DNA: TGTGCCAGCAGTATTGTGGGGGGCAATCAGCCCCAGCATTTT.

This clonotype appeared many times. J is TRBJ1-2 and V is TRBV6-5; 8 bases map to TRBD1. The CDR3 has 16 amino acids. CDR1 is MNHEY and CDR2 is SVGAGI in the germline V gene. V dropped 2 bases and J dropped 8; count of bases not matched to a gene: 13. The CDR3 DNA is TGTGCCAGCAGTTACACTCGCTCCTCAGGGGGCAGGGGCTACACCTTC. Translating it yields CASSYTRSSGGRGYTF.

The genes are TRBV19 and TRBJ2-2, with 9 bases fitting TRBD1. V trimming: 5 bases; J trimming: 1 base; junction bases outside the gene matches: 5. The CDR3 totals 16 residues. Germline CDR1 LNHDA, CDR2 SQIVND (reference sequence). CDR3 residues: CASSPNRGRNTGELFF. DNA for the CDR3: TGTGCCAGTAGTCCCAACAGGGGGCGGAACACCGGGGAGCTGTTTTTT. Based on the CDR3 plus reference TRBV19 and TRBJ2-2, the full variable domain is DGGITQSPKYLFRKEGQNVTLSCEQNLNHDAMYWYRQDPGQGLRLIYYSQIVNDFQKGDIAEGYSVSREKKESFPLTVTSAQKNPTAFYLCASSPNRGRNTGELFFGEGSRLTVL.